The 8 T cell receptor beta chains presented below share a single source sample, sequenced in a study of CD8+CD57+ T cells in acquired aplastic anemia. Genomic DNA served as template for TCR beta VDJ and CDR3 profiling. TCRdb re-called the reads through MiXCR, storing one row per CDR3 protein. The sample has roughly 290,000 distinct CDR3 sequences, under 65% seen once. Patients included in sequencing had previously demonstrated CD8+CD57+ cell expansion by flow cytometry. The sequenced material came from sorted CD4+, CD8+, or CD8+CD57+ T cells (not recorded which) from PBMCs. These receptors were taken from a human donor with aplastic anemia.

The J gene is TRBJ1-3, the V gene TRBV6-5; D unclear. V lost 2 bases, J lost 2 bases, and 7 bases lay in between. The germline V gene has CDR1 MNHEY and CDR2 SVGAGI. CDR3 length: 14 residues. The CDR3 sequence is CASSYRAPGNTIYF. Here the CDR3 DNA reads TGTGCCAGCAGTTACAGGGCTCCTGGAAACACCATATATTTT.

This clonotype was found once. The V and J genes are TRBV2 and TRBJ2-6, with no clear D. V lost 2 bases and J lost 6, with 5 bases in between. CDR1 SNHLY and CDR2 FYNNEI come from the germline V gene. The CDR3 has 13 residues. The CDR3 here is CASSEQQANVLTF. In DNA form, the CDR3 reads TGTGCCAGCAGTGAACAACAGGCCAACGTCCTGACTTTC.

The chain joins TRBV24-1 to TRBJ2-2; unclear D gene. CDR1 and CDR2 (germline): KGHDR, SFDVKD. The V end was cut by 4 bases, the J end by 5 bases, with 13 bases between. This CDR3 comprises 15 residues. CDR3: CATSDLSRGTGELFF. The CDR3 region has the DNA TGTGCCACCAGTGACTTGTCTCGTGGGACCGGGGAGCTGTTTTTT.

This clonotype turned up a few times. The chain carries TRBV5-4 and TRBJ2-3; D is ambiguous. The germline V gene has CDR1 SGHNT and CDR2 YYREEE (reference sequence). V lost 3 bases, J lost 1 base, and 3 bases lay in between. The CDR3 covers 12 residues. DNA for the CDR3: TGTGCCAGCAGCTCCGGCACAGATACGCAGTATTTT. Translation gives CASSSGTDTQYF.

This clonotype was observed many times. DNA of the CDR3: TGTGCCAGTAGTCGGCAGGCAACTAATGAAAAACTGTTTTTT. Its translation: CASSRQATNEKLFF. This rearrangement joins TRBV19 to TRBJ1-4, with D unclear. The V end was cut by 5 bases, the J end by 0 bases, with 7 bases between. The length of the CDR3 is 14 residues. Germline V CDR1 and CDR2: LNHDA, SQIVND (reference sequence). Complete variable domain (other parts from reference TRBV19 and TRBJ1-4): DGGITQSPKYLFRKEGQNVTLSCEQNLNHDAMYWYRQDPGQGLRLIYYSQIVNDFQKGDIAEGYSVSREKKESFPLTVTSAQKNPTAFYLCASSRQATNEKLFFGSGTQLSVL.

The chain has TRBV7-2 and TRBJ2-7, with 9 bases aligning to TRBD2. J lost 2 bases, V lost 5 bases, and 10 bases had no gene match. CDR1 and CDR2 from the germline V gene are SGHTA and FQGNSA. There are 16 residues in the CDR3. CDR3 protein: CASSQPAGGATYEQYF. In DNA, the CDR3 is TGTGCCAGCAGCCAACCGGCGGGGGGGGCAACCTACGAGCAGTACTTC.

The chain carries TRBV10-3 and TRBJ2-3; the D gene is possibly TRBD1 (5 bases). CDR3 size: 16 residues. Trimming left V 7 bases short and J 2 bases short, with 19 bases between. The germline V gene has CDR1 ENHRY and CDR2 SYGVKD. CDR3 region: CAIKSFTGFDTDTQYF. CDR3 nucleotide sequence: TGTGCCATCAAATCCTTCACAGGTTTTGACACAGATACGCAGTATTTT.

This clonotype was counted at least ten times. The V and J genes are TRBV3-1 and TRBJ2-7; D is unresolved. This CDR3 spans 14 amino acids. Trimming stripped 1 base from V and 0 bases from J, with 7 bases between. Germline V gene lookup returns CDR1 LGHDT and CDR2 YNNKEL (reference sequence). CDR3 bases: TGTGCCAGCAGCCAAGCCTTAAGCTCCTACGAGCAGTACTTC. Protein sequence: CASSQALSSYEQYF.